Following are 20 T cell receptor beta chains from one sample sequenced in a study of blood T cell repertoires in COVID-19. Measured with immunoSEQ multiplex PCR; TCRdb has only the in-frame clones, and not every one. The table has tens of thousands of clones, about 79% seen once; the top ten hold 28%. Sample: peripheral blood. The receptors derive from a man between 65 and 79 years old with acute or convalescent COVID-19.

This clone has only a few counts. This rearrangement joins TRBV7-2 to TRBJ2-3; no definite D call. Trimming pared 5 bases from V and 1 base from J, leaving 13 bases between. CDR1 is SGHTA, CDR2 FQGNSA, per germline. This CDR3 has 15 amino acids. CDR3 bases: TGTGCCAGCAGCCGCCAGGTGGTTCGCACAGATACGCAGTATTTT. It yields the protein CASSRQVVRTDTQYF.

In regard to this clone: At the DNA level, this CDR3 is encoded by other sequences in the same sample as well. The chain uses TRBV5-1 and TRBJ2-7; 8 positions agree with TRBD2. The ends lost 2 bases at V and 2 bases at J; junction bases unmatched: 3. CDR1 SGHRS and CDR2 YFSETQ come from the germline V gene. The CDR3 is 14 amino acids. The CDR3 reads CASSFGAGAYEQYF. CDR3 nucleotides: TGCGCCAGCAGCTTCGGAGCGGGAGCCTACGAGCAGTACTTC.

This chain connects TRBV7-8 to TRBJ1-1; D is uncertain. Germline lookup yields CDR1 SGHVS and CDR2 FQNEAQ. Trimming removed 0 bases from V and 1 base from J, with 9 bases in between. There are 15 residues in the CDR3. Written as DNA, the CDR3 is TGTGCCAGCAGCTTAGCATTGGCGGGGAACACTGAAGCTTTCTTT. Amino acids: CASSLALAGNTEAFF.

V and J are TRBV2 and TRBJ2-7; possible D gene TRBD2, 5 bases. V lost 0 bases to trimming and J lost 5 bases, with 11 bases between them. CDR1 and CDR2 (germline): SNHLY, FYNNEI. The CDR3 covers 14 residues. CDR3 sequence reads: CASSEASGRNEQYF. The CDR3, as DNA: TGTGCCAGCAGTGAAGCTTCGGGAAGGAACGAGCAGTACTTC. Combining the CDR3 with reference TRBV2 and TRBJ2-7 gives the whole variable domain EPEVTQTPSHQVTQMGQEVILRCVPISNHLYFYWYRQILGQKVEFLVSFYNNEISEKSEIFDDQFSVERPDGSNFTLKIRSTKLEDSAMYFCASSEASGRNEQYFGPGTRLTVT.

This clone was seen only a few times. The CDR3 region has the DNA TGTGCCAGCAGCTCGACAGGGAATAGGAATGAGCAGTTCTTC. It codes for CASSSTGNRNEQFF. The chain employs TRBV11-2 and TRBJ2-1, with 7 bases fitting TRBD1. In germline, CDR1 is SGHAT, CDR2 FQNNGV. The CDR3 is 14 residues long. With 4 bases clipped from V and 7 bases from J, the junction kept 7 bases outside the gene matches.

This sequence joins TRBV3-1 (or the pseudogene TRBV3-2) and TRBJ1-2, with D perhaps TRBD1 (6 bases). Per the germline V gene, CDR1 is LGHDT and CDR2 is YNNKEL (reference sequence). V shed 3 bases and J shed 5 bases, with 10 bases lying between them. CDR3 size: 13 residues. The CDR3 sequence is CASSHAGDYGYTF. The CDR3 region has the DNA TGTGCCAGCAGCCATGCAGGGGATTATGGCTACACCTTC.

This clone was counted a single time. This chain connects TRBV27 to TRBJ1-1; D is undetermined. Germline-derived CDR1 and CDR2 are MNHEY and SMNVEV (reference sequence). This CDR3 is built from 13 residues. V was clipped by 2 bases and J by 4 bases, with 8 bases between them. The CDR3 loop reads CASSLGPATEAFF. The CDR3 DNA reads as TGTGCCAGCAGTTTAGGCCCTGCCACTGAAGCTTTCTTT.

The chain joins TRBV19 to TRBJ1-1, with 11 positions matching TRBD1. The CDR3 runs 12 residues. Trimming removed 6 bases from V and 10 bases from J; junction bases left unmatched: 4. From germline, CDR1 is LNHDA and CDR2 SQIVND (reference sequence). The CDR3 DNA reads TGTGCCAGTAGGGACAGGGGGCCTTCAGCTTTCTTT. It is translated as CASRDRGPSAFF.

The rearrangement links TRBV5-4 to TRBJ2-3; TRBD2 matches 7 bases. This CDR3 has 17 amino acids. With 2 bases clipped from V and 1 base from J, the junction kept 10 bases outside the gene matches. The germline gives CDR1 SGHNT, CDR2 YYREEE (reference sequence). The CDR3 reads CASSLPAGREGTDTQYF. DNA of the CDR3: TGTGCCAGCAGCTTACCAGCAGGACGGGAGGGCACAGATACGCAGTATTTT.

The rearrangement uses TRBV5-1 and TRBJ1-4; no firm D call. Trimming cost V 0 bases and J 3 bases, with 9 bases left between them. The CDR3 covers 15 residues. The V gene's germline CDR1 is SGHRS and CDR2 YFSETQ. The CDR3 sequence: CASSLARHPNEKLFF. The CDR3 nucleotides read TGCGCCAGCAGCTTGGCCCGACATCCTAATGAAAAACTGTTTTTT.

This clone came up a few times. In DNA form, the CDR3 reads TGTGCCAGCAGGCCTTTGACTTCTCAGCCCCAGCATTTT. Amino acid sequence: CASRPLTSQPQHF. The V gene is TRBV2, the J gene TRBJ1-5, with D unresolved. Trimming took off 6 bases at V and 6 bases at J, with 12 bases between the two ends. The CDR3 loop spans 13 amino acids. Per the germline V gene, CDR1 is SNHLY and CDR2 is FYNNEI.

J is TRBJ1-3 and V is TRBV2, with a tentative D call TRBD1 (6 bases). V lost 4 bases and J 0 bases, leaving 10 bases between the germline ends. CDR3 length: 15 amino acids. The V gene's germline CDR1 is SNHLY and CDR2 FYNNEI. For the CDR3, the DNA is TGTGCCAGCAGTGTTGACAGGCCCTCTGGAAACACCATATATTTT. This codes for CASSVDRPSGNTIYF.

The V and J genes are TRBV5-1 and TRBJ2-2; D perhaps matches TRBD2 (5 bases). This CDR3 is 15 amino acids long. The germline V gene has CDR1 SGHRS and CDR2 YFSETQ. Trimming removed 5 bases from V and 5 bases from J, with 16 bases in between. The chain's CDR3 is CASSPRASDTGELFF. In nucleotides, the CDR3 is TGCGCCAGCAGTCCGAGGGCTAGTGATACCGGGGAGCTGTTTTTT.

The V gene is TRBV19, the J gene TRBJ1-4, with D maybe TRBD1 (6 bases). The CDR3 consists of 15 residues. Trimming cost V 5 bases and J 5 bases, with 15 bases left between them. Germline CDR1 reads LNHDA; CDR2 reads SQIVND (reference sequence). The CDR3: CASSYLGARNEKLFF. The CDR3 region has the DNA TGTGCCAGTAGTTACTTGGGGGCGCGGAATGAAAAACTGTTTTTT. The variable domain in full, completed from reference TRBV19 and TRBJ1-4, reads DGGITQSPKYLFRKEGQNVTLSCEQNLNHDAMYWYRQDPGQGLRLIYYSQIVNDFQKGDIAEGYSVSREKKESFPLTVTSAQKNPTAFYLCASSYLGARNEKLFFGSGTQLSVL.

The chain has TRBV7-2 and TRBJ1-1; 8 bases are shared with TRBD1. Trimming removed 6 bases from V and 10 bases from J; junction bases left unmatched: 10. Germline V CDR1 and CDR2: SGHTA, FQGNSA. This CDR3 has 13 residues. DNA for the CDR3: TGTGCCAGCAGACTAAGAACCACAGGGGGAGCTTTCTTT. It is translated as CASRLRTTGGAFF.

The V and J genes are TRBV6-4 and TRBJ2-7; 7 nucleotides align to TRBD1. Looked up from germline, CDR1 is MRHNA and CDR2 is SNTAGT. Unmatched junction bases numbered 11, after V lost 8 bases and J lost 4 bases. The CDR3 extends over 14 amino acids. The CDR3 loop reads CASQGEQGYYEQYF. CDR3 sequence (DNA): TGTGCCAGCCAAGGGGAACAGGGGTATTACGAGCAGTACTTC.

DNA of the CDR3: TGTGCTAGTGGGGGGACCGGGACAGTCAGTTACGAGCAGTACTTC. Translation: CASGGTGTVSYEQYF. The rearrangement links TRBV12-5 to TRBJ2-7, with TRBD1 matching 7 bases. The CDR3 runs 15 residues. The J segment lost 4 bases and the V segment lost 6 bases, leaving 12 bases of the junction unmatched. Germline lookup yields CDR1 LGHNT and CDR2 FRNRAP.

The V call is TRBV5-1, the J call TRBJ1-4; D possibly corresponds to TRBD1 (6 bases). The CDR3 covers 17 residues. V was trimmed by 1 base and J by 3 bases, leaving 16 bases between them. CDR1 and CDR2 (germline): SGHRS, YFSETQ. The CDR3 sequence is CASSLNDGGAANEKLFF. CDR3 nucleotides: TGCGCCAGCAGCTTGAACGATGGGGGGGCTGCTAATGAAAAACTGTTTTTT.

The chain uses TRBV3-1 (or the pseudogene TRBV3-2) and TRBJ2-1; 7 positions agree with TRBD2. CDR1 is LGHDT, CDR2 YNNKEL, per germline (reference sequence). V dropped 0 bases and J dropped 5; count of bases not matched to a gene: 4. The CDR3 is 15 amino acids. The CDR3 DNA sequence: TGTGCCAGCAGCCAAGATCAAGCGGGGAACAATGAGCAGTTCTTC. Translating it yields CASSQDQAGNNEQFF.

The chain recombines TRBV29-1 with TRBJ1-4; possible D gene TRBD1, 6 bases. The CDR3 is 14 residues long. Germline V gene lookup returns CDR1 SQVTM and CDR2 ANQGSEA. V lost 4 bases and J 5 bases, leaving 14 bases between the germline ends. CDR3 nucleotide sequence: TGCAGCGTTGTGGGTGGACAGTTCAATGAAAAACTGTTTTTT. Translated, it gives CSVVGGQFNEKLFF. Based on the CDR3 plus reference TRBV29-1 and TRBJ1-4, the full variable domain is SAVISQKPSRDICQRGTSLTIQCQVDSQVTMMFWYRQQPGQSLTLIATANQGSEATYESGFVIDKFPISRPNLTFSTLTVSNMSPEDSSIYLCSVVGGQFNEKLFFGSGTQLSVL.